This T cell receptor beta chain was captured in a study of OX40 agonist ivuxolimab in advanced cancers. Overall study context: People in dose escalation had one of these cancers: hepatocellular carcinoma, melanoma, renal cell or head and neck cancer. Allowance was made for prior anti-PD-1, anti-PD-L1 or anti-CTLA-4 therapy, and around 44% had some. Three patients, one with hepatocellular carcinoma and two with cutaneous melanoma, responded partially. Study-level results: On average, a greater number of expanded clones characterised CD8+ T cells relative to CD4+.

Here immunoSEQ multiplex PCR was the method, and the copy in TCRdb shows in-frame clones only, minus some. The sample has about 25,000 clones, around 81% seen once. Regarding this clone: What it binds is not known.

Trimming took 4 bases from V and 6 from J, leaving 8 bases between them. CDR3 size: 11 residues. Germline V gene sequence: CDR1 GTSNPN, CDR2 SVGIG (reference sequence). Sequencing used CD4+ or CD8+ T cells sorted from blood, obtained in a trial of the OX40 agonist ivuxolimab. This TCR derives from an adult with an advanced solid tumor such as melanoma, head and neck, liver or kidney cancer. The chain is built from TRBV30 and TRBJ2-3; either TRBD1 or TRBD2 may fit D (5 bases each). The CDR3 loop reads CAWTWGDTQYF. The CDR3 DNA follows: TGTGCCTGGACCTGGGGGGATACGCAGTATTTT.